Sequencing of this TCR beta chain was carried out in a study of CD8+ T cells in alopecia areata. Described treatment: oral pan-JAK inhibitor, 5-10 mg twice daily. The germline CDR1 and CDR2 sequences are MNHNY and SVGAGI (reference sequence). The CDR3 is 13 amino acids. Trimming took 6 bases from V and 8 from J, leaving 14 bases between them. Reverse transcription of extracted RNA yielded cDNA, which provided the sequencing template. The protocol was immunoSEQ multiplex PCR, while the TCRdb copy is restricted to in-frame clones and leaves out a portion. The table has 95,000 to 110,000 clones, about four fifths seen once.

Sequencing was performed on CD8+ T cells sorted from blood, taken at week 24, from a patient treated with tofacitinib. The clonotype was recovered from a human donor with alopecia areata. This chain joins TRBV6-6 and TRBJ2-1; D may match TRBD1 or TRBD2 (5 bases each). CDR3 DNA: TGTGCCAGCAGAGGTCGGGGCGAGGATGAGCAGTTCTTC. Amino acids: CASRGRGEDEQFF.